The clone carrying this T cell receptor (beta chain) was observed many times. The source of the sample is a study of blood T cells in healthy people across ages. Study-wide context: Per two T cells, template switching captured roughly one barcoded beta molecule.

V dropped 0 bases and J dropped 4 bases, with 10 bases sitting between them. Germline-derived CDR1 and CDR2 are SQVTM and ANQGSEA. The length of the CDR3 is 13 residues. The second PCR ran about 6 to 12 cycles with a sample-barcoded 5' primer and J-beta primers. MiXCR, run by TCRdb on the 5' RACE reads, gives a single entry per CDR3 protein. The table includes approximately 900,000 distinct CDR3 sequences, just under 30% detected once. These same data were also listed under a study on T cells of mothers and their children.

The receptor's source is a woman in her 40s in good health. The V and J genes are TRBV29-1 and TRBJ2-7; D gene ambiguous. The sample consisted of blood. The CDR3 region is CSVEDKQRYEQYF. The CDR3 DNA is TGCAGCGTTGAAGATAAACAGAGATACGAGCAGTACTTC.